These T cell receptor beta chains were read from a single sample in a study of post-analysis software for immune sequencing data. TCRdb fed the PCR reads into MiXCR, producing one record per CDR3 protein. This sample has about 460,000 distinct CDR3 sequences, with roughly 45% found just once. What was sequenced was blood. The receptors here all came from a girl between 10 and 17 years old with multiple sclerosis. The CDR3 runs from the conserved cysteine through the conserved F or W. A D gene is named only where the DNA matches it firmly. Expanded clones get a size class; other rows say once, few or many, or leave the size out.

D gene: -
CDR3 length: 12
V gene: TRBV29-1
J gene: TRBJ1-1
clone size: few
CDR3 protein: CSVARGGTEAFF
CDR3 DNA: TGCAGCGTTGCGCGGGGTGGTACTGAAGCTTTCTTT

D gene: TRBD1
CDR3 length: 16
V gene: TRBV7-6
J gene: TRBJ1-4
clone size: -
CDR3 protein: CASSPGQGMAREKLFF
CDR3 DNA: TGTGCCAGCAGCCCGGGACAGGGAATGGCCAGGGAAAAACTGTTTTTT

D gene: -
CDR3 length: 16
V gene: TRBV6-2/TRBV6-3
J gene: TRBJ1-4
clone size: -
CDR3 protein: CASSGRAFATNEKLFF
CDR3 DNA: TGTGCCAGCAGTGGACGGGCATTTGCAACTAATGAAAAACTGTTTTTT

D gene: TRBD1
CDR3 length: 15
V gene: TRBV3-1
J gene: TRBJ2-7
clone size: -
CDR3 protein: CASSSYDRGLYEQYF
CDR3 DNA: TGTGCCAGCAGTTCGTATGACAGGGGGCTCTACGAGCAGTACTTC

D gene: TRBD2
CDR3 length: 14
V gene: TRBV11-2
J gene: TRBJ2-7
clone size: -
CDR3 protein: CASSLEAGGYEQYF
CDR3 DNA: TGTGCCAGCAGCTTAGAAGCGGGAGGCTACGAGCAGTACTTC

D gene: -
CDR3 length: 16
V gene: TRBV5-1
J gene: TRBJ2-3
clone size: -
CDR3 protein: CASSLLATERADTQYF
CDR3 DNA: TGCGCCAGCAGCTTACTAGCTACGGAGCGTGCAGATACGCAGTATTTT

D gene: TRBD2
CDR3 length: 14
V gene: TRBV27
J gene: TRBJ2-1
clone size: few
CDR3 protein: CASTPGGPYNEQFF
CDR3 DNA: TGTGCCAGCACACCGGGGGGACCCTACAATGAGCAGTTCTTC

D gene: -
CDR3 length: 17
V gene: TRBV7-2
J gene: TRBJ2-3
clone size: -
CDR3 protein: CASSLERTVASTDTQYF
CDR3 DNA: TGTGCCAGCAGCTTAGAGAGGACAGTTGCTAGCACAGATACGCAGTATTTT

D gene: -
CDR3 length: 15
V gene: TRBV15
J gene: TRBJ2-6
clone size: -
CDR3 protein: CATSRDGAGANVLTF
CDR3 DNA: TGTGCCACCAGCAGAGATGGGGCTGGGGCCAACGTCCTGACTTTC

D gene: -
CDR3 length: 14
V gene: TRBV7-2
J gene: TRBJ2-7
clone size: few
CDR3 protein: CASSYRGVAYEQYF
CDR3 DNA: TGTGCCAGCAGCTACCGAGGAGTAGCCTACGAGCAGTACTTC

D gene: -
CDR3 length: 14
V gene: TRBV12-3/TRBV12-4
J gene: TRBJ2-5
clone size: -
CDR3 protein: CASSFREAQETQYF
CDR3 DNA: TGTGCCAGCAGTTTTAGGGAGGCCCAAGAGACCCAGTACTTC

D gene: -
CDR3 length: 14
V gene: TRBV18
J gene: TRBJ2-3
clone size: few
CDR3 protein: CASSPAHSTDTQYF
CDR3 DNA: TGTGCCAGCTCACCGGCTCATAGCACAGATACGCAGTATTTT

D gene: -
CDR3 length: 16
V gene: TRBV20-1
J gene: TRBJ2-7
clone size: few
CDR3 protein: CSARYPLGRSSNEQYF
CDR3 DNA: TGCAGTGCTAGATACCCTTTGGGGAGATCTAGCAACGAGCAGTACTTC

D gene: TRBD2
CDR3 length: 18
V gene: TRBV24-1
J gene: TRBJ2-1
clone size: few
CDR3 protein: CATSDTRLAALDGNEQFF
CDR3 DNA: TGTGCCACCAGCGACACTCGACTAGCGGCCTTAGACGGGAATGAGCAGTTCTTC

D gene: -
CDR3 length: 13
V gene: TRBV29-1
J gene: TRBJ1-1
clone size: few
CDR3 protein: CSVRGRMNTEAFF
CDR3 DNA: TGCAGCGTGAGAGGCAGAATGAACACTGAAGCTTTCTTT

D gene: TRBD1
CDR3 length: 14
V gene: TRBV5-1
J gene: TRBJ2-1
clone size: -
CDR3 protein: CASSSTGVRNEQFF
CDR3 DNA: TGCGCCAGCAGCTCAACAGGGGTCAGGAATGAGCAGTTCTTC

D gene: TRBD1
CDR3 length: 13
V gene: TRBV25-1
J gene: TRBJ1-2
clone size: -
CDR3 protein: CASSESGGNGYTF
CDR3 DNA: TGTGCCAGCAGTGAGTCAGGGGGCAACGGCTACACCTTC

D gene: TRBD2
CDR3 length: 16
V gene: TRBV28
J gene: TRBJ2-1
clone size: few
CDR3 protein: CASSLVAGSSYNEQFF
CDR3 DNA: TGTGCCAGCAGTTTAGTAGCGGGGAGCTCCTACAATGAGCAGTTCTTC

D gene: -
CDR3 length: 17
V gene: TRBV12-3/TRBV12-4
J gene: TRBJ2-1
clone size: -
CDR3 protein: CASSASPGGSSYNEQFF
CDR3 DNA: TGTGCCAGCAGTGCCTCCCCAGGTGGGAGCTCCTACAATGAGCAGTTCTTC

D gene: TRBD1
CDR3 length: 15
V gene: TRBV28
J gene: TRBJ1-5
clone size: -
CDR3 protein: CASSADDRGNQPQHF
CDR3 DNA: TGTGCCAGCAGTGCCGATGACAGGGGTAATCAGCCCCAGCATTTT

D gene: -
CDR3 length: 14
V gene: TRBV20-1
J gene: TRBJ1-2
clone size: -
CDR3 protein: CSARALGTDHGYTF
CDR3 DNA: TGCAGTGCTAGAGCGCTAGGGACGGATCATGGCTACACCTTC

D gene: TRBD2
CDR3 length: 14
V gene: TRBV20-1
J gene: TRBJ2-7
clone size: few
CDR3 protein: CSAMRGGSSYEQYF
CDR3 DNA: TGCAGTGCTATGCGGGGGGGAAGCTCCTACGAGCAGTACTTC

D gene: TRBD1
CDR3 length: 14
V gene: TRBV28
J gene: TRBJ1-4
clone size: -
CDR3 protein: CASSDGTGREKLFF
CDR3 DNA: TGTGCCAGCAGTGACGGGACAGGACGGGAAAAACTGTTTTTT

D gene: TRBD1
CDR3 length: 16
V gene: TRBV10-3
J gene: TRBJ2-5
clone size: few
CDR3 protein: CAISALRDSTSGEQYF
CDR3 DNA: TGTGCCATCAGTGCTCTCCGGGACAGTACAAGTGGGGAGCAGTACTTC

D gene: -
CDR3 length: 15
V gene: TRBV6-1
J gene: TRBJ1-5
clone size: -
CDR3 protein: CASSEGEGLGQPQHF
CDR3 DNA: TGTGCCAGCAGTGAAGGGGAGGGCTTGGGGCAGCCCCAGCATTTT

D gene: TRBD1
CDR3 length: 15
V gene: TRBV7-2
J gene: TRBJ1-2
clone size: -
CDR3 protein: CASSSGTGIRYGYTF
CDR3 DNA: TGTGCCAGCAGCTCCGGGACAGGGATCCGCTATGGCTACACCTTC

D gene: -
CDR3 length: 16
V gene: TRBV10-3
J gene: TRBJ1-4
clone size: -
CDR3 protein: CAISDPRTGTNEKLFF
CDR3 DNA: TGTGCCATCAGTGATCCCAGGACGGGCACTAATGAAAAACTGTTTTTT

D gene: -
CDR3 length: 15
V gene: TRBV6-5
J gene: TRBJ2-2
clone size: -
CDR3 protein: CASSFRQPNTGELFF
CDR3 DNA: TGTGCCAGCAGTTTTCGACAGCCGAACACCGGGGAGCTGTTTTTT

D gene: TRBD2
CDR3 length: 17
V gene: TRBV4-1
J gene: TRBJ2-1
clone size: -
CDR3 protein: CASSPLMTSVSYNEQFF
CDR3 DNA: TGCGCCAGCAGCCCTTTAATGACTAGCGTATCCTACAATGAGCAGTTCTTC

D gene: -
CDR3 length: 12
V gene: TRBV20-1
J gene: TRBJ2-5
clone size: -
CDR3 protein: CSARKGSETQYF
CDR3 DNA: TGCAGTGCTAGAAAGGGATCGGAGACCCAGTACTTC

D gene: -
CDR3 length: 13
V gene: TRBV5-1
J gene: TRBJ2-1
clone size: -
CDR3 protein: CASSPPVDNEQFF
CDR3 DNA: TGCGCCAGCAGCCCCCCAGTCGACAATGAGCAGTTCTTC

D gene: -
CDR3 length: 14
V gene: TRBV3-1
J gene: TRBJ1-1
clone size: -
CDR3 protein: CASSQGGISGEAFF
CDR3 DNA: TGTGCCAGCAGCCAAGGCGGAATTTCGGGTGAAGCTTTCTTT

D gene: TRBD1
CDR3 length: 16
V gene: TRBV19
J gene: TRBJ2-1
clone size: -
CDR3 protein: CASSTFGQGAGNEQFF
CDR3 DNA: TGTGCCAGTAGTACCTTTGGACAGGGGGCTGGGAATGAGCAGTTCTTC

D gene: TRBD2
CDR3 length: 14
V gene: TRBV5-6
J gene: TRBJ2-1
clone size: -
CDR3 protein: CASIRLADYNEQFF
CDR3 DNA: TGTGCCAGCATCCGACTAGCGGACTACAATGAGCAGTTCTTC

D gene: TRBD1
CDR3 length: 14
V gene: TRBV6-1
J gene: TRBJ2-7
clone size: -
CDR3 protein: CASSEGGQIYEQYF
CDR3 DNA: TGTGCCAGCAGTGAAGGGGGACAGATCTACGAGCAGTACTTC

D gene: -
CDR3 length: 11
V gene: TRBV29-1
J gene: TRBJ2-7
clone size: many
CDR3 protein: CSVEGRNEQYF
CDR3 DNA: TGCAGCGTTGAAGGTAGAAACGAGCAGTACTTC

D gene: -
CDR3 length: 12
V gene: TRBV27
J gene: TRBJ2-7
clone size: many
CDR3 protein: CASSPEGYEQYF
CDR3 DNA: TGTGCCAGCAGCCCAGAAGGGTACGAGCAGTACTTC

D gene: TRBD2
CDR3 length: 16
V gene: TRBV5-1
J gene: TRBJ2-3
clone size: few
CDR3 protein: CASSPQSSGSTDTQYF
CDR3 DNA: TGCGCCAGCAGCCCACAATCTAGCGGGAGCACAGATACGCAGTATTTT

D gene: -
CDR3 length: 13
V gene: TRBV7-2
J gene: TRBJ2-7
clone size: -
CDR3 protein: CASSLGKNYEQYF
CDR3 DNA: TGTGCCAGCAGCTTAGGGAAAAACTACGAGCAGTACTTC